A selection of T cell receptor beta chains follows, all from one sample in a study of T-cell reconstitution after alpha-beta-depleted transplantation in children. One entry per CDR3 protein results from TCRdb running MiXCR on the PCR reads. This sample has fewer than 700,000 distinct CDR3 sequences, with 10% to 15% found just once. Sequencing was performed on PBMCs, mostly from graft donor cells, taken 360 days after TCRalphabeta/CD19-depleted stem cell transplant. The receptors derive from a male patient between 5 and 17 years old who had a stem cell transplant for acute myeloid leukemia, so the T cells may come from the graft donor. CDR3s include the opening cysteine and the closing phenylalanine or tryptophan.

v_call	j_call	cdr3_aa
TRBV6-5	TRBJ1-1	CASSYTTTGDKAFF
TRBV6-5	TRBJ2-7	CASSYEIAGHYEQYF
TRBV29-1	TRBJ2-5	CSPGRTDQETQYF
TRBV12-3/TRBV12-4	TRBJ2-7	CASSLVSLSHYEQYF
TRBV14	TRBJ2-7	CASSRRRIYEQYF
TRBV7-8	TRBJ2-7	CASSSLAGGTSYEQYF
TRBV12-3/TRBV12-4	TRBJ2-7	CASSFYTGKQYF
TRBV20-1	TRBJ2-2	CSARSGRPNTGELFF
TRBV28	TRBJ1-2	CASSLSPGGRSNYGYTF
TRBV29-1	TRBJ1-1	CSVHMRLNTEAFF
TRBV5-1	TRBJ2-3	CASSLLGQSTDTQYF
TRBV5-1	TRBJ2-7	CASSLAGTGTAYEQYF
TRBV9	TRBJ2-7	CASSSGTSGSKAGQYF
TRBV27	TRBJ2-7	CASSPTLTWGLANYEQYF
TRBV6-5	TRBJ2-3	CASREADTQYF
TRBV7-9	TRBJ2-6	CAIERTAGANVLTF
TRBV7-3	TRBJ2-7	CASSVGLSNYEQYF
TRBV6-2/TRBV6-3	TRBJ2-5	CASSPYKVVETQYF
TRBV9	TRBJ2-1	CASSVAKSGRGYNEQFF
TRBV11-2	TRBJ2-3	CASSLGLSESTDTQYF
TRBV5-1	TRBJ2-1	CASREGMALRYNEQFF
TRBV18	TRBJ1-1	CASSRTGAGDTEAFF
TRBV7-2	TRBJ2-1	CASSAQGGGNEQFF
TRBV28	TRBJ1-2	CASSFRGLECYTF
TRBV11-3	TRBJ2-1	CASSQPIGEQFF
TRBV14	TRBJ2-7	CASSQGASRLDEQYF
TRBV18	TRBJ2-7	CASSPGGGGKGIYEQYF
TRBV4-3	TRBJ2-7	CASSRDLAGEPREQYF
TRBV7-2	TRBJ2-7	CASSLTPPGRPTYEQYF
TRBV5-1	TRBJ2-5	CASSLEGAYGETQYF
TRBV24-1	TRBJ2-1	CATSDSDPGTAYNEQFF
TRBV24-1	TRBJ2-1	CATRAGGRDEQFF
TRBV19	TRBJ2-1	CASIPTTGWREQFF
TRBV7-2	TRBJ2-1	CASSLVQRYEQFF
TRBV19	TRBJ2-2	CASSGGLYTGELFF
TRBV6-2/TRBV6-3	TRBJ2-1	CASSYSPTGNEQFF
TRBV7-9	TRBJ2-5	CASSHLRGQQETQYF
TRBV29-1	TRBJ2-7	CSVLAGVFGEQYF
TRBV28	TRBJ1-6	CASGRDINSPLHF